These 30 T cell receptor beta chains were sequenced from one sample in a study of blood T cell repertoires in COVID-19. This table comes from immunoSEQ multiplex PCR, and its TCRdb copy is limited to in-frame clones, with some not included. The sample lists 130,000 or so clones, around 80% occurring once. The specimen sequenced was PBMCs or T cells enriched from blood (not recorded which). Receptor source: a man aged 40-49 years with acute COVID-19.

The V gene is TRBV6-5, the J gene TRBJ1-4, with D possibly matching TRBD1 (6 bases). CDR1 is MNHEY, CDR2 SVGAGI, per germline. The length of the CDR3 is 15 residues. Trimming took 6 bases from V and 3 from J, leaving 14 bases between them. CDR3 protein: CASSPGHLPNEKLFF. CDR3 nucleotide sequence: TGTGCCAGCAGCCCGGGACACCTCCCTAATGAAAAACTGTTTTTT.

V usage is TRBV28 and J usage is TRBJ1-2; 7 bases align to TRBD1. This CDR3 comprises 13 residues. V lost 6 bases, J lost 4 bases, and 5 bases stayed unmatched. Germline loops: CDR1 MDHEN, CDR2 SYDVKM. The CDR3 here is CASSPQGGYGYTF. CDR3 DNA sequence: TGTGCCAGCAGCCCTCAGGGGGGCTATGGCTACACCTTC.

This rearrangement joins TRBV27 to TRBJ1-6; D is perhaps TRBD1 (6 bases). The germline V gene has CDR1 MNHEY and CDR2 SMNVEV (reference sequence). V was clipped by 11 bases and J by 8 bases, with 16 bases between them. The CDR3 runs 13 residues. The CDR3: CAPQGQGDSPLHF. The CDR3 region has the DNA TGTGCCCCCCAGGGGCAGGGCGATTCACCCCTCCACTTT.

The rearrangement uses TRBV3-1 (or the pseudogene TRBV3-2) and TRBJ1-1; perhaps TRBD1 as D (6 bases). CDR3 length: 14 residues. Germline CDR1 reads LGHDT; CDR2 reads YNNKEL (reference sequence). The V end was cut by 4 bases, the J end by 6 bases, with 15 bases between. CDR3 nucleotide sequence: TGTGCCAGCAGCCGTGGGGGGGGCTTGGCTGAAGCTTTCTTT. The encoded protein is CASSRGGGLAEAFF.

J is TRBJ2-3 and V is TRBV10-1, with 14 bases lining up with TRBD2. In germline, CDR1 is WNHNN, CDR2 SYGVQD (reference sequence). After removal of 5 bases from V and 0 bases from J, the junction contained 4 bases not matched to a gene. This CDR3 is built from 17 residues. CDR3 DNA sequence: TGCGCCAGCAGTCCCGGGACTAGCGGGGGCAGCACAGATACGCAGTATTTT. This translates into CASSPGTSGGSTDTQYF.

This chain connects TRBV10-1 to TRBJ2-3, with 10 bases identical to TRBD1. The ends lost 0 bases at V and 4 bases at J; junction bases unmatched: 13. The length of the CDR3 is 19 residues. CDR1 and CDR2 (germline): WNHNN, SYGVQD (reference sequence). The CDR3 region is CASSESMGEGQGMADTQYF. CDR3 nucleotides: TGCGCCAGCAGTGAGTCGATGGGTGAGGGACAGGGGATGGCAGATACGCAGTATTTT.

The chain recombines TRBV7-2 with TRBJ2-4, with 11 bases lining up with TRBD2. The CDR3 consists of 16 residues. With 4 bases clipped from V and 1 base from J, the junction kept 3 bases outside the gene matches. The V gene's germline CDR1 is SGHTA and CDR2 FQGNSA. The CDR3 here is CASSSTSGMAKNIQYF. In DNA, the CDR3 is TGTGCCAGCAGCTCGACTAGCGGGATGGCCAAAAACATTCAGTACTTC.

The chain has TRBV27 and TRBJ2-7; 8 bases agree with TRBD2. CDR1 and CDR2 (germline): MNHEY, SMNVEV (reference sequence). The CDR3 length is 15 residues. V lost 6 bases, J lost 5 bases, and 12 bases stayed unmatched. CDR3 DNA sequence: TGTGCCAGCAGCCCCCGGGGGACTAGTAGGAACGAGCAGTACTTC. Its protein is CASSPRGTSRNEQYF.

The chain has TRBV18 and TRBJ2-3; the D is unclear. The V end was cut by 3 bases, the J end by 4 bases, with 17 bases between. The germline gives CDR1 KGHSH, CDR2 LQKENI. This CDR3 is 16 amino acids long. The CDR3 reads CASSPLRPPVSDTQYF. The CDR3 DNA reads TGTGCCAGCTCACCCCTCCGCCCGCCGGTTTCAGATACGCAGTATTTT.

The V and J genes are TRBV28 and TRBJ2-4, with 7 bases identical to TRBD2. J was trimmed by 0 bases and V by 3 bases; bases with no gene match: 8. The germline V gene has CDR1 MDHEN and CDR2 SYDVKM. This CDR3 is 17 amino acids long. CDR3 region: CASSLGGTRLAKNIQYF. CDR3 sequence (DNA): TGTGCCAGCAGTTTGGGGGGGACGAGGCTAGCCAAAAACATTCAGTACTTC.

The chain links TRBV6-4 to TRBJ2-5; 7 bases agree with TRBD1. The CDR3 spans 13 residues. Germline V gives CDR1 MRHNA, CDR2 SNTAGT. Trimming took 5 bases from V and 9 from J; bases not matched to a gene: 9. The CDR3 region is CASSPTGEGPQYF. DNA for the CDR3: TGTGCCAGCAGTCCTACAGGGGAAGGGCCCCAGTACTTC.

This chain links TRBV19 with TRBJ2-6, with D possibly TRBD1 on 6 matching bases. Trimming pared 3 bases from V and 4 bases from J, leaving 13 bases between. The V gene's germline CDR1 is LNHDA and CDR2 SQIVND (reference sequence). The CDR3 length is 16 residues. The CDR3 DNA reads as TGTGCCAGTAGTATGGACAGCTATCCCGGGGCCAACGTCCTGACTTTC. Amino acid sequence: CASSMDSYPGANVLTF.

The chain links TRBV29-1 to TRBJ1-4, with D unclear. Trimming pared 3 bases from V and 8 bases from J, leaving 10 bases between. Germline V gene data show CDR1 as SQVTM and CDR2 as ANQGSEA. The CDR3 extends over 12 amino acids. The CDR3 DNA follows: TGCAGCGTTGACGCAGGAGGCGAAAAACTGTTTTTT. It yields the protein CSVDAGGEKLFF.

The table lists this clone with a few counts. The rearrangement uses TRBV19 and TRBJ1-1, with 10 bases lining up with TRBD1. The CDR3 totals 15 residues. The J segment lost 4 bases and the V segment lost 5 bases, leaving 7 bases of the junction unmatched. CDR1 is LNHDA, CDR2 SQIVND, per germline (reference sequence). The CDR3 coding sequence is TGTGCCAGTAGTCTCGACAGGGGGCGAGCCACTGAAGCTTTCTTT. The encoded protein is CASSLDRGRATEAFF.

This chain uses TRBV3-1 (or the pseudogene TRBV3-2) with TRBJ1-1; the match to TRBD1 covers 9 bases. The CDR3 is 14 residues long. Trimming removed 3 bases from V and 6 bases from J; junction bases left unmatched: 5. Looked up from germline, CDR1 is LGHDT and CDR2 is YNNKEL (reference sequence). As DNA, the CDR3 is TGTGCCAGCAGCCAGATGGACAGGGGCCCTGAAGCTTTCTTT. This sequence encodes CASSQMDRGPEAFF.

This chain uses TRBV2 with TRBJ1-5, with 7 bases fitting TRBD1. The trim removed 8 bases at V and 5 bases at J, leaving 9 bases unmatched. In germline, CDR1 is SNHLY, CDR2 FYNNEI. This CDR3 has 14 amino acids. The CDR3 spells CASRPGTAYQPQHF. The CDR3 DNA reads TGTGCCAGCCGTCCCGGGACAGCCTATCAGCCCCAGCATTTT.

The genes are TRBV11-3 and TRBJ2-7; possibly TRBD2 for D (5 bases). Germline assignment: CDR1 SGHNT and CDR2 YENEEA. Trimming left V 10 bases short and J 3 bases short, with 19 bases between. The CDR3 sequence is 14 residues long. The CDR3 sequence: CATIASPDYYEQYF. In nucleotides, the CDR3 is TGTGCCACCATAGCGTCACCCGATTACTACGAGCAGTACTTC.

This rearrangement joins TRBV29-1 to TRBJ2-7, with D unresolved. V was cut by 0 bases and J by 5 bases, with 14 bases left in between. The CDR3 loop spans 14 amino acids. Germline V gives CDR1 SQVTM, CDR2 ANQGSEA. CDR3: CSVEEGRLGDEQYF. DNA of the CDR3: TGCAGCGTTGAAGAAGGCAGATTGGGCGACGAGCAGTACTTC.

The J gene is TRBJ2-2, the V gene TRBV7-3; the match to TRBD2 covers 10 bases. J gave up 4 bases and V 6 bases, and 5 bases lay outside the gene matches. The CDR3 totals 15 residues. In germline, CDR1 is SGHTA, CDR2 FQGTGA. The CDR3 DNA follows: TGTGCCAGCAGTCTAGCGGGGGCATTCACCGGGGAGCTGTTTTTT. Translating gives CASSLAGAFTGELFF. Using reference TRBV7-3 and TRBJ2-2 for the parts outside the CDR3, the full variable domain is GAGVSQTPSNKVTEKGKYVELRCDPISGHTALYWYRQSLGQGPEFLIYFQGTGAADDSGLPNDRFFAVRPEGSVSTLKIQRTERGDSAVYLCASSLAGAFTGELFFGEGSRLTVL.

The V and J genes are TRBV30 and TRBJ2-7; TRBD1 matches at 7 bases. J gave up 7 bases and V 3 bases, and 6 bases lay outside the gene matches. The CDR3 spans 12 residues. Germline CDR1 reads GTSNPN; CDR2 reads SVGIG (reference sequence). The CDR3 DNA is TGTGCCTGGAGCGCGACAGGGCGAGAGCAGTACTTC. Protein sequence: CAWSATGREQYF.

This clone was seen once. The chain uses TRBV7-9 and TRBJ2-1, with 10 bases lining up with TRBD1. The germline V gene encodes CDR1 SEHNR and CDR2 FQNEAQ (reference sequence). After removal of 3 bases from V and 7 bases from J, the junction contained 9 bases not matched to a gene. The CDR3 loop spans 16 amino acids. CDR3 sequence reads: CASSLRDRGYMNEQFF. As DNA, the CDR3 is TGTGCCAGCAGCTTGAGGGACAGGGGCTACATGAATGAGCAGTTCTTC.

This chain connects TRBV28 to TRBJ1-5; unclear D gene. The CDR3 consists of 12 residues. The germline CDR1 and CDR2 sequences are MDHEN and SYDVKM. Trimming pared 2 bases from V and 5 bases from J, leaving 4 bases between. CDR3 DNA: TGTGCCAGCAGTTTAATAGATCAGCCCCAGCATTTT. It yields the protein CASSLIDQPQHF.

The count of this clone is one. The chain has TRBV19 and TRBJ1-1; TRBD1 agrees at 9 bases. Germline assignment: CDR1 LNHDA and CDR2 SQIVND (reference sequence). The ends lost 3 bases at V and 4 bases at J; junction bases unmatched: 9. This CDR3 spans 16 amino acids. The CDR3 here is CASSMGTGTGSTEAFF. The CDR3, as DNA: TGTGCCAGTAGTATGGGGACCGGGACAGGGAGCACTGAAGCTTTCTTT.

The V and J genes are TRBV19 and TRBJ2-7; D may be TRBD1 (6 bases). The germline V and J ends were trimmed by 7 bases and 2 bases, with 27 bases remaining between them. The CDR3 sequence is 18 residues long. Per the germline V gene, CDR1 is LNHDA and CDR2 is SQIVND (reference sequence). This chain's CDR3 is CASNPKGTKWAEAYEQYF. Written as DNA, the CDR3 is TGTGCCAGTAACCCAAAGGGGACAAAGTGGGCAGAGGCCTACGAGCAGTACTTC.

The chain employs TRBV5-1 and TRBJ2-1; possible D gene TRBD1, 5 bases. From germline, CDR1 is SGHRS and CDR2 YFSETQ. This CDR3 contains 15 residues. V was pared by 4 bases and J by 4 bases, with 15 bases between. CDR3 residues: CASSGAGIFYNEQFF. Written as DNA, the CDR3 is TGCGCCAGCAGCGGGGCAGGAATCTTTTACAATGAGCAGTTCTTC. The full variable domain, with the rest looked up from reference TRBV5-1 and TRBJ2-1, is KAGVTQTPRYLIKTRGQQVTLSCSPISGHRSVSWYQQTPGQGLQFLFEYFSETQRNKGNFPGRFSGRQFSNSRSEMNVSTLELGDSALYLCASSGAGIFYNEQFFGPGTRLTVL.

This sequence joins TRBV7-3 and TRBJ1-6; D remains ambiguous. V was cut by 0 bases and J by 7 bases, with 4 bases left in between. The CDR3 consists of 13 residues. Germline values: CDR1 SGHTA, CDR2 FQGTGA. The CDR3 DNA sequence: TGTGCCAGCAGCTTAACGTCAAATTCACCCCTCCACTTT. This gives the protein CASSLTSNSPLHF.

With respect to this clone: At one of its ends the junction is not consistent with the germline gene, which may arise from a read error. The J gene is TRBJ1-1, the V gene TRBV10-2; D perhaps matches TRBD1 (5 bases). Germline V gives CDR1 WSHSY, CDR2 SAAADI. There are 11 residues in the CDR3. As DNA, the CDR3 is TGCGCCAGCAGTGAGTCGACAGACAGAGACTTT. It yields the protein CASSESTDRDF.

This chain connects TRBV30 to TRBJ1-2, with 10 bases fitting TRBD1. J lost 8 bases, V lost 3 bases, and 6 bases had no gene match. Germline V gene lookup returns CDR1 GTSNPN and CDR2 SVGIG (reference sequence). The CDR3 totals 13 residues. This chain's CDR3 is CAWSPGQGWGYTF. The CDR3 bases are TGTGCCTGGAGCCCGGGACAGGGGTGGGGCTACACCTTC.

J is TRBJ2-2 and V is TRBV9; weak D call: TRBD2 (6 bases). Trimming took 4 bases from V and 1 from J, leaving 14 bases between them. This CDR3 is built from 16 residues. The germline V gene encodes CDR1 SGDLS and CDR2 YYNGEE. CDR3 nucleotide sequence: TGTGCCAGCAGCTTCGTAGCGGCGGGGAACACCGGGGAGCTGTTTTTT. Translation gives CASSFVAAGNTGELFF.

For this clone: The junction shows a germline mismatch at one end, possibly a read error. This chain connects TRBV6-5 to TRBJ1-1, with 7 bases aligning to TRBD1. Germline CDR1 reads MNHEY; CDR2 reads SVGAGI. CDR3 length: 13 amino acids. The DNA of the CDR3 is TGTGCCAGCGGTTACAGGGGGAACACTGAAGCTTTCTTT. As protein: CASGYRGNTEAFF.